Presented here are 11 T cell receptor beta chains from one specimen sequenced in a study of shared T cell receptors in the human thymus. Assay: immunoSEQ multiplex PCR; the TCRdb copy retains only in-frame clones and omits some. The sample has 500,000 to 550,000 clones, approximately 78% seen once. These data were also reused for a study on human thymus T cells.

Sequences were obtained from thymocytes. These receptors came from a boy less than two years old with a congenital heart defect.

This clone was detected only a few times. CDR3 in amino acids: CAWSVGGKSNQPQHF. CDR3 nucleotides: TGTGCCTGGTCCGTCGGGGGGAAGAGCAATCAGCCCCAGCATTTT. This rearrangement joins TRBV30 to TRBJ1-5, with D possibly TRBD1 on 5 matching bases. V was cut by 5 bases and J by 1 base, with 15 bases left in between. The length of the CDR3 is 15 residues. Germline V gene sequence: CDR1 GTSNPN, CDR2 SVGIG (reference sequence). Combining the CDR3 with reference TRBV30 and TRBJ1-5 gives the whole variable domain SQTIHQWPATLVQPVGSPLSLECTVEGTSNPNLYWYRQAAGRGLQLLFYSVGIGQISSEVPQNLSASRPQDRQFILSSKKLLLSDSGFYLCAWSVGGKSNQPQHFGDGTRLSIL.

The chain links TRBV10-1 to TRBJ2-2, with 8 bases lining up with TRBD2. Unmatched junction bases numbered 12, after V lost 0 bases and J lost 6 bases. CDR1 and CDR2 from the germline V gene are WNHNN and SYGVQD (reference sequence). The CDR3 consists of 18 residues. The DNA for the CDR3 is TGCGCCAGCAGTGAGTCGGGGGCTAGCGGGTTAGGGGCCGGGGAGCTGTTTTTT. Residues: CASSESGASGLGAGELFF.

V and J are TRBV30 and TRBJ2-2; TRBD2 matches 7 bases. Germline values: CDR1 GTSNPN, CDR2 SVGIG (reference sequence). The V gene end was trimmed by 7 bases and the J gene end by 4 bases; junction bases not matched to a gene: 9. The CDR3 extends over 14 amino acids. The chain's CDR3 is CASEVSGPTGELFF. In DNA, the CDR3 is TGTGCCTCAGAGGTTAGCGGGCCCACCGGGGAGCTGTTTTTT.

The chain employs TRBV4-2 and TRBJ2-2; TRBD2 agrees at 9 bases. CDR3 size: 15 residues. Losses at the gene ends were 5 bases for V and 3 bases for J; bases not matched to a gene: 4. Germline values: CDR1 LGHNA, CDR2 YNFKEQ. The CDR3 nucleotides read TGTGCCAGCAGCTGGCCTAGCGGGGACACCGGGGAGCTGTTTTTT. This translates into CASSWPSGDTGELFF.

The rearrangement joins TRBV6-4 to TRBJ2-1, with 9 bases lining up with TRBD2. This CDR3 spans 16 amino acids. V trimming: 4 bases; J trimming: 5 bases; junction bases outside the gene matches: 9. Germline CDR1 MRHNA, CDR2 SNTAGT. The chain's CDR3 is CASSGLASGKNNEQFF. As DNA, the CDR3 is TGTGCCAGCAGTGGACTGGCTAGCGGGAAGAACAATGAGCAGTTCTTC.

The rearrangement uses TRBV11-3 and TRBJ1-3; a possible D gene is TRBD1 (6 bases). The CDR3 contains 13 residues. Germline values: CDR1 SGHNT, CDR2 YENEEA. V was clipped by 3 bases and J by 6 bases, with 9 bases between them. Here the CDR3 DNA reads TGTGCCAGCAGCTTGGACAGCGTAAACACCATATATTTT. Translation gives CASSLDSVNTIYF.

The J gene is TRBJ2-7, the V gene TRBV11-2; maybe TRBD1 (5 bases). With 1 base removed from V and 2 bases from J, the gap between germline ends came to 18 bases. This CDR3 spans 17 amino acids. In germline, CDR1 is SGHAT, CDR2 FQNNGV. This chain's CDR3 is CASSLVGAQAPAYEQYF. The CDR3 DNA reads TGTGCCAGCAGCTTAGTAGGGGCACAGGCTCCTGCCTACGAGCAGTACTTC.

This clone occurred a few times. The chain recombines TRBV11-3 with TRBJ2-1; 12 nucleotides agree with TRBD2. The V gene end was trimmed by 5 bases and the J gene end by 9 bases; junction bases not matched to a gene: 11. The CDR3 runs 16 residues. Germline V gene lookup returns CDR1 SGHNT and CDR2 YENEEA. The CDR3 reads CASSPPTSGRVAEQFF. The CDR3 DNA sequence: TGTGCCAGCAGCCCCCCGACTAGCGGGAGAGTTGCTGAGCAGTTCTTC.

In DNA form, the CDR3 reads TGCGCCAGCAGCCCAAACAGGGGATCAGTCTACGAGCAGTACTTC. The encoded protein is CASSPNRGSVYEQYF. V is TRBV5-1 and J is TRBJ2-7, with 7 bases identical to TRBD1. Germline assignment: CDR1 SGHRS and CDR2 YFSETQ. This CDR3 has 15 amino acids. V was pared by 4 bases and J by 3 bases, with 10 bases of the junction left unmatched.

The chain's CDR3 is CASIATRDRDSYEQYF. CDR3 sequence (DNA): TGTGCCAGCATCGCCACCCGGGACAGGGACTCCTACGAGCAGTACTTC. The chain has TRBV28 and TRBJ2-7; 9 bases agree with TRBD1. The CDR3 spans 16 residues. From germline, CDR1 is MDHEN and CDR2 SYDVKM. Trimming at V came to 7 bases and at J to 0 bases, leaving 10 bases not matched to a gene.

V usage is TRBV4-1 and J usage is TRBJ2-3; D might be TRBD1 (5 bases). The CDR3 runs 15 residues. From germline, CDR1 is MGHRA and CDR2 YSYEKL. V lost 7 bases, J lost 5 bases, and 19 bases lay in between. As DNA, the CDR3 is TGCGCCAGCACCCAGGGCAGGCGTACTGGAGATACGCAGTATTTT. Its translation is CASTQGRRTGDTQYF.